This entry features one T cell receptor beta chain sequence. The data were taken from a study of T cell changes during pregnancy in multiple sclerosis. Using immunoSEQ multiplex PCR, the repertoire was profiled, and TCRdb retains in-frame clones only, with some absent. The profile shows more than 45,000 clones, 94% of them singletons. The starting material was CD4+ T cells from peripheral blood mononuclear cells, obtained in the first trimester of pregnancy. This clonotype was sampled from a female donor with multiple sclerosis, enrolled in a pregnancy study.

The CDR3: CASRTGTGVYEQYF. The CDR3 coding sequence is TGTGCCAGCAGGACCGGGACAGGGGTCTACGAGCAGTACTTC. J is TRBJ2-7 and V is TRBV2, with 10 bases aligning to TRBD1. This CDR3 has 14 residues. V shed 6 bases and J 3 bases; nucleotides not matched to a gene: 5. The germline V gene has CDR1 SNHLY and CDR2 FYNNEI.